The 2 T cell receptor beta chains reported below all come from one sample, sequenced in a study of vaccination effects on CD4 cells after COVID-19. Before sequencing, viral peptide pools were used by the ViraFEST assay to expand antigen-specific CD4+ T cells. Following an approximately eleven-day culture, CD4+ T cells were purified. BNT162b2 vaccine or mRNA-1273 vaccine was given to participants in two doses. These TCRs are of unknown antigen specificity. Sequenced by immunoSEQ multiplex PCR; TCRdb stores in-frame clones only, minus some. The sample holds 20,000 to 30,000 clones; 60% to 85% are singletons and the top ten take 23%. Sequencing was performed on CD4+ T cells from PBMCs cultured with HCoV-NL63 spike peptides, taken after COVID-19 vaccination. The receptors originated from a human donor who received a COVID-19 vaccine.

The chain carries TRBV4-1 and TRBJ1-3; D is unresolved. CDR1 and CDR2 from the germline V gene are MGHRA and YSYEKL. CDR3 length: 15 amino acids. Trimming took off 0 bases at V and 4 bases at J, with 10 bases between the two ends. For the CDR3, the DNA is TGCGCCAGCAGCCAAGATGGTTTCACAGGAAACACCATATATTTT. The encoded protein is CASSQDGFTGNTIYF.

This chain links TRBV19 with TRBJ1-1; D not certain. Germline CDR1 is LNHDA and CDR2 is SQIVND (reference sequence). The CDR3 runs 12 residues. V was shortened by 5 bases and J by 0 bases, with 4 bases between the two germline ends. CDR3 coding DNA: TGTGCCAGTAGTTTTTTGAACACTGAAGCTTTCTTT. Its protein product is CASSFLNTEAFF.